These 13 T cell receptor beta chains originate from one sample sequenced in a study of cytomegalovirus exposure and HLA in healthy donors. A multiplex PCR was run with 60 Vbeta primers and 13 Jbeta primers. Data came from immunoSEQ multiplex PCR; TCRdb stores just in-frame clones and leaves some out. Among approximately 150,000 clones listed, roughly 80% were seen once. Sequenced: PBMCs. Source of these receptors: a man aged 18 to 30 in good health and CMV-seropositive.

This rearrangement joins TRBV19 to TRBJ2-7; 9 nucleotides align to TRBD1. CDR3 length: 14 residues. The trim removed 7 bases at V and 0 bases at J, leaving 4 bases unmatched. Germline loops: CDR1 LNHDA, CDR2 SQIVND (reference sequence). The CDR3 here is CASTPGQGSYEQYF. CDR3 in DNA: TGTGCCAGTACCCCGGGACAGGGCTCCTACGAGCAGTACTTC.

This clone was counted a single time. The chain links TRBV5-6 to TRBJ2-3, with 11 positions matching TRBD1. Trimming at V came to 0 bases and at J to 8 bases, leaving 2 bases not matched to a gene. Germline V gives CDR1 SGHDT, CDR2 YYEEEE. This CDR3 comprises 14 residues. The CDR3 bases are TGTGCCAGCAGCTTGGGGACAGGGGGCGGTACGCAGTATTTT. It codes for CASSLGTGGGTQYF.

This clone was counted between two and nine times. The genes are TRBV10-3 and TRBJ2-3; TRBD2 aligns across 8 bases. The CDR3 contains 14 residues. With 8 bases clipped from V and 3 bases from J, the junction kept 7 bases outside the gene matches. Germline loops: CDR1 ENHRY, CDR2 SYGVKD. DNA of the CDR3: TGTGCCATCGGAGCGGGACTAGATACAGATACGCAGTATTTT. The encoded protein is CAIGAGLDTDTQYF.

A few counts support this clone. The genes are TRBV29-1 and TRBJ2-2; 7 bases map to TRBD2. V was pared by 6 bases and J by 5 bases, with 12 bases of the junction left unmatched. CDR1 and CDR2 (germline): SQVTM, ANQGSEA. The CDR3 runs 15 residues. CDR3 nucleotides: TGCAGCGTCGTTAGGGCGGGAGTAAATACCGGGGAGCTGTTTTTT. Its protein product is CSVVRAGVNTGELFF.

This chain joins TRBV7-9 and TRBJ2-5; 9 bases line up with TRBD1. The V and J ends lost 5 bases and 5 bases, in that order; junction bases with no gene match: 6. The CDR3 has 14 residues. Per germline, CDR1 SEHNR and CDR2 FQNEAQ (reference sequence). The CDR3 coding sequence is TGTGCCAGCAGCCCGGGGACAGGGATGGAGACCCAGTACTTC. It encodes CASSPGTGMETQYF. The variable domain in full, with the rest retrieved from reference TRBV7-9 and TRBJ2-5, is DTGVSQNPRHKITKRGQNVTFRCDPISEHNRLYWYRQTLGQGPEFLTYFQNEAQLEKSRLLSDRFSAERPKGSFSTLEIQRTEQGDSAMYLCASSPGTGMETQYFGPGTRLLVL.

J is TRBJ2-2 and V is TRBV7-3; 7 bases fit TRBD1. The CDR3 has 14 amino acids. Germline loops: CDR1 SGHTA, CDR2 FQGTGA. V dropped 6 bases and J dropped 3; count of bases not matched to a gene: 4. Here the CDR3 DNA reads TGTGCCAGCAGGACAGGGTTAGACACCGGGGAGCTGTTTTTT. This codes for CASRTGLDTGELFF.

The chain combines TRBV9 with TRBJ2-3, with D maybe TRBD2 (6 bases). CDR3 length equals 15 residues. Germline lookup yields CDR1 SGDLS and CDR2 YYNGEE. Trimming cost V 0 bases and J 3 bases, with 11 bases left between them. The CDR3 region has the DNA TGTGCCAGCAGCGTAGGGGGGAGGACGACAGATACGCAGTATTTT. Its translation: CASSVGGRTTDTQYF.

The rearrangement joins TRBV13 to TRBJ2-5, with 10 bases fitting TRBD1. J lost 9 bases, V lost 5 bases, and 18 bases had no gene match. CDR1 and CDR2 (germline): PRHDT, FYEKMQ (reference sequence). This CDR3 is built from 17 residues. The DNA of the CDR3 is TGTGCCAGCAGCGCTGAGGGAGACAGGGGGCCACGGGAACCCCAGTACTTC. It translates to CASSAEGDRGPREPQYF.

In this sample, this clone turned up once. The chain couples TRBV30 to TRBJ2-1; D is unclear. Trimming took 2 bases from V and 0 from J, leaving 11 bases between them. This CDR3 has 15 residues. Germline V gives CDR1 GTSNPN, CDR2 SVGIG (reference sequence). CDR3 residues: CAWSPGVSSYNEQFF. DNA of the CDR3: TGTGCCTGGAGTCCCGGAGTAAGCTCCTACAATGAGCAGTTCTTC.

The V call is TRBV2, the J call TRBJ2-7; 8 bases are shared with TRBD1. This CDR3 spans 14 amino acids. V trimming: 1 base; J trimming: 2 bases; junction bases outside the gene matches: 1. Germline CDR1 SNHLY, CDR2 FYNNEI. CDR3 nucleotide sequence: TGTGCCAGCAGTGAAGGGACAGGGCCCTACGAGCAGTACTTC. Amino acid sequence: CASSEGTGPYEQYF.

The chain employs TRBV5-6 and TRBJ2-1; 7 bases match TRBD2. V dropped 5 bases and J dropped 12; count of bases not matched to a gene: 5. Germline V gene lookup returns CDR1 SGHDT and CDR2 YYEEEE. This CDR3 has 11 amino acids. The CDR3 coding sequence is TGTGCCAGCAGGTATGCGGGAGTGCAGTTCTTC. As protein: CASRYAGVQFF.

This CDR3 is CASSAGTGVRYEQYF. Here the CDR3 DNA reads TGTGCCAGCAGCGCCGGGACAGGGGTAAGATACGAGCAGTACTTC. The chain recombines TRBV5-6 with TRBJ2-7; the match to TRBD1 covers 10 bases. V trimming: 4 bases; J trimming: 4 bases; junction bases outside the gene matches: 8. Germline assignment: CDR1 SGHDT and CDR2 YYEEEE. The CDR3 contains 15 residues.

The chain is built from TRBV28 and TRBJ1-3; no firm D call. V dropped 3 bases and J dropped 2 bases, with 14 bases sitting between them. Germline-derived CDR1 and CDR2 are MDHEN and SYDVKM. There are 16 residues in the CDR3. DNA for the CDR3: TGTGCCAGCAGTTTTTTCGGCACGGGAGCTGGAAACACCATATATTTT. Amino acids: CASSFFGTGAGNTIYF.